This T cell receptor beta chain emerged from a study of blood T cell repertoires in COVID-19. V lost 2 bases and J 5 bases, leaving 15 bases between the germline ends. The CDR3 covers 16 residues. Looked up from germline, CDR1 is SGHAT and CDR2 is FQNNGV. Some clones are missing from TCRdb's copy, which holds only in-frame ones; the method was immunoSEQ multiplex PCR. The sample consists of 70,000 or so clones, less than 90% of them appearing once. Specimen: peripheral blood. The sequence was obtained from a man older than 75 with acute or convalescent COVID-19. The chain recombines TRBV11-2 with TRBJ1-4; the D gene is possibly TRBD1 (5 bases). The CDR3 protein is CASSLPRWRGNEKLFF. CDR3 in DNA: TGTGCCAGCAGCTTACCCCGGTGGAGGGGAAATGAAAAACTGTTTTTT.